This record concerns one T cell receptor beta chain sequence. Its antigen remains unknown. Unique molecular identifiers were used to barcode this TCRbeta library. One entry per CDR3 protein results from TCRdb running MiXCR on the PCR reads. The sample yields some 600,000 distinct CDR3 sequences, 13% seen once. The CDR3 consists of 15 residues. In germline, CDR1 is LNHNV, CDR2 YYDKDF (reference sequence). The V and J ends lost 5 bases and 3 bases, in that order; junction bases with no gene match: 10. These data are taken from a study of T-cell reconstitution after alpha-beta-depleted transplantation in children. Study-wide results and caveats: T cells produced anew were the main source of T-cell counts and diversity one year after transplant. Surviving thymic progenitors and recipient T cells were the source of high TCRbeta diversity at day 60 in some patients. The origin of alpha-beta T cells about two months after transplant was reportedly several hundred expanded graft clones.

The sequence derives from a male patient younger than 18 who had a stem cell transplant for acute myeloid leukemia, so the T cells may come from the graft donor. This sample comprised PBMCs, mostly from graft donor cells, obtained 360 days after TCRalphabeta/CD19-depleted stem cell transplant. J is TRBJ2-7 and V is TRBV15, with TRBD1 matching over 7 bases. CDR3 sequence reads: CATSGTGVPLYEQYF. CDR3 sequence (DNA): TGTGCCACCAGCGGTACAGGGGTTCCCCTCTACGAGCAGTACTTC.